These 30 T cell receptor beta chains originate from one sample sequenced in a study of blood T cells in healthy people across ages. Together with a sample-barcoded 5' primer, a J-beta primer mix was included in a second PCR lasting about 7 to 11 cycles. TCRdb re-derived calls from the 5' RACE reads in MiXCR, one entry per CDR3 protein. Among 350,000 to 450,000 distinct CDR3 sequences listed, 50% to 60% were seen once. The sequenced sample consisted of blood. These receptors were taken from a man aged 55 to 70 in good health.

This chain links TRBV7-2 with TRBJ2-1; perhaps TRBD2 as D (6 bases). This CDR3 spans 11 amino acids. V lost 5 bases and J 13 bases, leaving 12 bases between the germline ends. The germline CDR1 and CDR2 sequences are SGHTA and FQGNSA. CDR3 sequence: CASSARETQFF. CDR3 nucleotide sequence: TGTGCCAGCAGCGCTCGGGAGACCCAGTTCTTC.

The chain joins TRBV11-2 to TRBJ2-4, with a tentative D call TRBD1 (5 bases). Germline-derived CDR1 and CDR2 are SGHAT and FQNNGV. The CDR3 consists of 14 residues. The V end lost 5 bases, the J end lost 8 bases, and 16 bases lay between the germline ends. The CDR3 DNA follows: TGTGCCAGCAGCCCAGGGCGACAATCGTACATTCAGTACTTC. It specifies CASSPGRQSYIQYF.

The chain couples TRBV29-1 to TRBJ2-5; TRBD1 aligns across 12 bases. The CDR3 has 13 amino acids. Germline CDR1 and CDR2: SQVTM and ANQGSEA. V dropped 6 bases and J dropped 11; count of bases not matched to a gene: 10. CDR3 DNA: TGCAGCGTGGGACAGGGGGCAAAGCATGAGCAGTACTTC. Its protein is CSVGQGAKHEQYF.

This clonotype was observed a handful of times. The V and J genes are TRBV14 and TRBJ2-3; D is tentatively TRBD1 or TRBD2 (5 bases each). Germline values: CDR1 SGHDN, CDR2 FVKESK. The CDR3 loop spans 15 amino acids. Trimming cost V 4 bases and J 4 bases, with 15 bases left between them. The CDR3 sequence: CASSLTGTASDTQYF. CDR3 coding DNA: TGTGCCAGCAGCCTGACCGGGACCGCCTCAGATACGCAGTATTTT.

This clonotype occurred a few times. The chain combines TRBV7-9 with TRBJ2-7; D uncertain. Trimming removed 4 bases from V and 0 bases from J, with 10 bases in between. The CDR3 runs to 14 residues. Germline lookup yields CDR1 SEHNR and CDR2 FQNEAQ (reference sequence). The CDR3 nucleotides read TGTGCCAGCAGCTCAATGCACGACTCCTACGAGCAGTACTTC. Protein product: CASSSMHDSYEQYF.

In DNA, the CDR3 is TGTGCCAGCAACGGGGGTTTTTTCTCTTACCTCCACTTT. The encoded protein is CASNGGFFSYLHF. This chain links TRBV28 with TRBJ1-6, with D maybe TRBD1 (5 bases). The CDR3 covers 13 residues. Germline V gene sequence: CDR1 MDHEN, CDR2 SYDVKM. The ends were cut back, 7 bases at V and 15 bases at J, with 19 bases in the middle.

The chain employs TRBV13 and TRBJ2-2; TRBD1 agrees at 7 bases. The CDR3 totals 16 residues. CDR1 and CDR2 (germline): PRHDT, FYEKMQ (reference sequence). Trimming removed 5 bases from V and 5 bases from J; junction bases left unmatched: 11. This CDR3 reads CASSPGDRVVTGELFF. In nucleotides, the CDR3 is TGTGCCAGCAGCCCCGGGGACAGAGTAGTGACCGGGGAGCTGTTTTTT.

Turning to this clonotype: A junction boundary mismatches the germline segment, possibly from a read error. This chain links TRBV7-2 with TRBJ2-5; D is undetermined. The CDR3 length is 14 residues. The germline gives CDR1 SGHTA, CDR2 FQGNSA. This CDR3 reads CASSPGRDLNEQYF. Here the CDR3 DNA reads TGTGCTAGCAGCCCCGGACGAGACCTCAATGAGCAGTACTTC. Complete variable domain (other parts from reference TRBV7-2 and TRBJ2-5): GAGVSQSPSNKVTEKGKDVELRCDPISGHTALYWYRQSLGQGLEFLIYFQGNSAPDKSGLPSDRFSAERTGGSVSTLTIQRTQQEDSAVYLCASSPGRDLNEQYFGPGTRLLVL.

This chain links TRBV20-1 with TRBJ2-4; D remains ambiguous. The CDR3 runs 15 residues. The V and J ends lost 3 bases and 3 bases respectively, with 15 bases between them. Germline-derived CDR1 and CDR2 are DFQATT and SNEGSKA (reference sequence). The CDR3 spells CSASIQHTGKNIQYF. The CDR3 region has the DNA TGCAGTGCTAGTATTCAGCATACGGGCAAAAACATTCAGTACTTC.

The chain uses TRBV6-5 and TRBJ1-2, with D unclear. The length of the CDR3 is 14 residues. Germline V gene lookup returns CDR1 MNHEY and CDR2 SVGAGI. V lost 2 bases and J 2 bases, leaving 9 bases between the germline ends. CDR3 sequence (DNA): TGTGCCAGCAGTTACAGGTCCTTCAACTATGGCTACACCTTC. Translation gives CASSYRSFNYGYTF.

Details on this clonotype: A junction boundary mismatches the germline segment, possibly from a read error. The genes are TRBV7-2 and TRBJ2-3; D might be TRBD2 (6 bases). CDR1 is SGHTA and CDR2 is FQGNSA in the germline V gene. The CDR3 runs to 15 residues. The CDR3 protein is CASSPTSTRTYTQYF. The CDR3 coding sequence is TGTGCCAGCAGCCCCACTAGCACCCGCACATATACGCAGTATTTT. The full variable domain, completed using reference TRBV7-2 and TRBJ2-3, is GAGVSQSPSNKVTEKGKDVELRCDPISGHTALYWYRQSLGQGLEFLIYFQGNSAPDKSGLPSDRFSAERTGGSVSTLTIQRTQQEDSAVYLCASSPTSTRTYTQYFGPGTRLTVL.

CDR3 amino acids: CASSYSRTDTMQETQYF. The CDR3 region has the DNA TGTGCCAGCAGTTACTCCAGGACAGACACTATGCAAGAGACCCAGTACTTC. The chain recombines TRBV6-5 with TRBJ2-5; tentatively, D is TRBD1 (6 bases). Germline V gene data show CDR1 as MNHEY and CDR2 as SVGAGI. This CDR3 has 17 residues. Deletions cut 0 bases from V and 2 bases from J, with 16 bases between.

As DNA, the CDR3 is TGTGCCAGCAGCTTAGACAAGCGTCATCCCCCCAATGAGCAGTTCTTC. As protein: CASSLDKRHPPNEQFF. The chain combines TRBV11-2 with TRBJ2-1; unclear D gene. Germline lookup yields CDR1 SGHAT and CDR2 FQNNGV. CDR3 length equals 16 residues. V lost 0 bases to trimming and J lost 6 bases, with 15 bases between them.

This clonotype has just a few counts. V is TRBV2 and J is TRBJ2-1; 11 bases map to TRBD2. The trim removed 8 bases at V and 7 bases at J, leaving 10 bases unmatched. Germline-derived CDR1 and CDR2 are SNHLY and FYNNEI. The CDR3 contains 15 residues. CDR3 coding DNA: TGTGCCAGCCAAACCGGGACTAGCGGCCTAAATGAGCAGTTCTTC. Its protein product is CASQTGTSGLNEQFF.

The chain employs TRBV29-1 and TRBJ1-2; D is unclear. The germline gives CDR1 SQVTM, CDR2 ANQGSEA. Trimming stripped 4 bases from V and 4 bases from J, with 10 bases between. This CDR3 contains 12 residues. CDR3 loop: CSVGGASYGYTF. In DNA form, the CDR3 reads TGCAGCGTTGGGGGAGCAAGCTATGGCTACACCTTC. Using reference TRBV29-1 and TRBJ1-2 for the parts outside the CDR3, the full variable domain is SAVISQKPSRDICQRGTSLTIQCQVDSQVTMMFWYRQQPGQSLTLIATANQGSEATYESGFVIDKFPISRPNLTFSTLTVSNMSPEDSSIYLCSVGGASYGYTFGSGTRLTVV.

V usage is TRBV29-1 and J usage is TRBJ1-1; D unclear. Trimming took off 8 bases at V and 3 bases at J, with 10 bases between the two ends. This CDR3 contains 11 residues. The V gene's germline CDR1 is SQVTM and CDR2 ANQGSEA. The CDR3 reads CSLIRDTEAFF. CDR3 DNA: TGCAGCCTCATTCGGGACACTGAAGCTTTCTTT.

As for this clonotype: This clone may be a read error of a much larger clone one base away. The genes are TRBV4-2 and TRBJ2-3; D may be TRBD1 or TRBD2 (6 bases each). This CDR3 is built from 17 residues. V lost 0 bases to trimming and J lost 0 bases, with 13 bases between them. Germline CDR1 is LGHNA and CDR2 is YNFKEQ. CDR3 in DNA: TGTGCCAGCAGCCAAGATAGGGGGGCAACTAGCACAGATACGCAGTATTTT. This gives the protein CASSQDRGATSTDTQYF.

This chain joins TRBV6-5 and TRBJ2-7, with TRBD1 as a possible D gene (6 bases). Trimming took off 5 bases at V and 7 bases at J, with 15 bases between the two ends. This CDR3 region has 13 residues. Germline CDR1 and CDR2: MNHEY and SVGAGI. The CDR3 region is CASSPGHLWEQYF. In DNA, the CDR3 is TGTGCCAGCAGTCCGGGACATCTTTGGGAGCAGTACTTC.

The J gene is TRBJ2-6, the V gene TRBV2, with no clear D. Trimming removed 8 bases from V and 0 bases from J, with 8 bases in between. CDR1 and CDR2 (germline): SNHLY, FYNNEI. This CDR3 region has 14 residues. The CDR3 loop is CASCLLSGANVLTF. The CDR3 DNA reads TGTGCCAGCTGCTTGCTCTCTGGGGCCAACGTCCTGACTTTC.

The chain couples TRBV20-1 to TRBJ2-5; no reliable D call. Germline CDR1 reads DFQATT; CDR2 reads SNEGSKA (reference sequence). The CDR3 has 14 amino acids. The ends were cut back, 0 bases at V and 4 bases at J, with 12 bases in the middle. DNA of the CDR3: TGCAGTGCTAGAGACCCTGGCAGAGGAGAGACCCAGTACTTC. This gives the protein CSARDPGRGETQYF.

There are a few counts of this clonotype. This sequence joins TRBV4-2 and TRBJ2-3; 11 bases align to TRBD1. The CDR3 is 15 amino acids. Germline trimming cut 1 base from V and 4 bases from J; bases unmatched to any gene: 1. Germline V gene data show CDR1 as LGHNA and CDR2 as YNFKEQ. The CDR3 sequence: CASSQGTGGADTQYF. In DNA, the CDR3 is TGTGCCAGCAGCCAAGGGACAGGGGGCGCAGATACGCAGTATTTT.

This chain uses TRBV20-1 with TRBJ2-3; TRBD1 or TRBD2 may be the D gene (6 bases each). The V and J ends lost 3 bases and 0 bases respectively, with 13 bases between them. Germline-derived CDR1 and CDR2 are DFQATT and SNEGSKA (reference sequence). The CDR3 loop spans 15 amino acids. As DNA, the CDR3 is TGCAGTGCTAGGGGGGGCAGGACCAGCACAGATACGCAGTATTTT. It specifies CSARGGRTSTDTQYF.

Regarding this clonotype: Possible read error: a much larger clone is one base away. V and J are TRBV4-3 and TRBJ2-5; D tentatively reads TRBD1 or TRBD2 (6 bases each). The DNA matches TRBJ2-7 better at its end, which makes the J call doubtful. CDR1 and CDR2 (germline): LGHNA, YSLEER. This CDR3 comprises 15 residues. The CDR3 region has the DNA TGCGCCAGCAGCCAAGCAAGGGGGAGGCTCTGCGAGCAGTACTTC. Translated: CASSQARGRLCEQYF.

Regarding this clonotype: This may stem from a read error, because a much larger clone lies one nucleotide away. The chain is built from TRBV7-2 and TRBJ2-3; D is unresolved. CDR3 length: 14 amino acids. Germline CDR1 reads SGHTA; CDR2 reads FQGNSA. With 6 bases removed from V and 2 bases from J, the gap between germline ends came to 12 bases. Written as DNA, the CDR3 is TGTGCCAGCAGTGTTCAACCCCACACAGATACGCAGTATTTT. It translates to CASSVQPHTDTQYF.

The chain uses TRBV3-1 and TRBJ2-3; D may be TRBD2 (5 bases). Germline V gives CDR1 LGHDT, CDR2 YNNKEL (reference sequence). CDR3 length: 17 residues. V lost 0 bases, J lost 4 bases, and 17 bases lay in between. In DNA, the CDR3 is TGTGCCAGCAGCCAAGACGGGCTAGCATACGAACCAGATACGCAGTATTTT. It is translated as CASSQDGLAYEPDTQYF.

V usage is TRBV27 and J usage is TRBJ1-4; 7 nucleotides align to TRBD1. Germline V gene data show CDR1 as MNHEY and CDR2 as SMNVEV (reference sequence). V trimming: 6 bases; J trimming: 5 bases; junction bases outside the gene matches: 9. The CDR3 totals 15 residues. In DNA, the CDR3 is TGTGCCAGCAGACCTGGGGGACAGCCAAATGAAAAACTGTTTTTT. This translates into CASRPGGQPNEKLFF.

This clonotype was recorded a few times. The CDR3 DNA sequence: TGCAGTGCCCCCGGGAGCGGTCAAGGGGCCAAAAACATTCAGTACTTC. Protein: CSAPGSGQGAKNIQYF. The chain recombines TRBV20-1 with TRBJ2-4; a possible D gene is TRBD2 (6 bases). Germline V gene sequence: CDR1 DFQATT, CDR2 SNEGSKA (reference sequence). The CDR3 runs to 16 residues. Deletions cut 6 bases from V and 1 base from J, with 19 bases between.

V and J are TRBV14 and TRBJ2-5, with 14 bases lining up with TRBD2. The V segment lost 1 base and the J segment 5 bases; nucleotides outside the gene matches: 9. CDR1 and CDR2 (germline): SGHDN, FVKESK. The CDR3 totals 18 residues. The CDR3 DNA sequence: TGTGCCAGCAGCCAAGGGACTAGCGGGAGGATTGGGGGCGAGACCCAGTACTTC. Translation: CASSQGTSGRIGGETQYF.

The table lists this clonotype with a few counts. The chain joins TRBV19 to TRBJ1-2, with D unclear. Between the trimmed V and J ends, which lost 1 base and 6 bases, there was a span of 12 bases. This CDR3 contains 14 residues. Per germline, CDR1 LNHDA and CDR2 SQIVND (reference sequence). Written as DNA, the CDR3 is TGTGCCAGTAGTATAGCTGCGGGTTGGGATGGCTACACCTTC. Translation: CASSIAAGWDGYTF.

This clonotype was seen only a few times. The V gene is TRBV7-9, the J gene TRBJ1-2; possibly TRBD1 for D (5 bases). V was clipped by 6 bases and J by 4 bases, with 18 bases between them. The CDR3 totals 15 residues. The germline gives CDR1 SEHNR, CDR2 FQNEAQ (reference sequence). CDR3 nucleotides: TGTGCCAGCAGTGCCTCCAGGGTGAGGATCTATGGCTACACCTTC. Amino acid sequence: CASSASRVRIYGYTF.